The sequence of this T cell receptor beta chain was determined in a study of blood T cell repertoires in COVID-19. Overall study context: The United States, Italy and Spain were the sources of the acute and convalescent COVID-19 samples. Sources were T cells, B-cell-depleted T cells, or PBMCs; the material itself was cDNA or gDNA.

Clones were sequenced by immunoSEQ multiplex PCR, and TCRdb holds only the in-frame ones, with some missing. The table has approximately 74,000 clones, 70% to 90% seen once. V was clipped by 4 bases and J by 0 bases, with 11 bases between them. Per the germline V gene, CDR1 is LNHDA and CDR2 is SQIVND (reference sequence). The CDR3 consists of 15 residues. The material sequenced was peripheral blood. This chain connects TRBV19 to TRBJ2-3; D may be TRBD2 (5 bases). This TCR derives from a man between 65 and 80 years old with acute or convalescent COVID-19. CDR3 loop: CASSSFRTSTDTQYF. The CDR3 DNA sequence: TGTGCCAGTAGTAGCTTCCGGACTAGCACAGATACGCAGTATTTT.